These 12 T cell receptor beta chains came from one sample sequenced in a study of CD8 T cells in Susac syndrome. Random hexamers were used to reverse transcribe an amount of roughly 0.5 to 1 ug RNA. TCRdb fed the immunoSEQ multiplex PCR reads into MiXCR, producing one record per CDR3 protein. Here the sample spans roughly 200,000 distinct CDR3 sequences, just under 95% being singletons. The sample was CD4+ T cells from PBMCs. These receptors originate from a human donor with Susac syndrome.

V usage is TRBV5-4 and J usage is TRBJ2-7, with 9 bases that match TRBD1. Germline V CDR1 and CDR2: SGHNT, YYREEE (reference sequence). The V segment lost 3 bases and the J segment 9 bases; nucleotides outside the gene matches: 4. There are 12 residues in the CDR3. In DNA, the CDR3 is TGTGCCAGCAGCTCTCCGGGACAGGGGCAGTACTTC. This gives the protein CASSSPGQGQYF.

The rearrangement joins TRBV25-1 to TRBJ1-5; D remains ambiguous. The CDR3 has 14 residues. Germline CDR1 and CDR2: MGHDK and SYGVNS. V lost 2 bases and J lost 2, with 7 bases in between. CDR3 residues: CASSEPGRNQPQHF. Here the CDR3 DNA reads TGTGCCAGCAGTGAACCAGGCCGCAATCAGCCCCAGCATTTT.

The genes are TRBV2 and TRBJ2-7; no firm D call. Trimming stripped 6 bases from V and 3 bases from J, with 6 bases between. From germline, CDR1 is SNHLY and CDR2 FYNNEI. The CDR3 length is 11 residues. The CDR3 loop is CASRRDYEQYF. CDR3 nucleotide sequence: TGTGCCAGCAGGCGAGACTACGAGCAGTACTTC.

The chain combines TRBV6-1 with TRBJ2-7; D is perhaps TRBD1 or TRBD2 (5 bases each). The V and J ends lost 5 bases and 6 bases respectively, with 29 bases between them. The CDR3 is made up of 18 amino acids. From germline, CDR1 is MNHNS and CDR2 SASEGT. This CDR3 reads CASSTGPGHDGSSAEQYF. In DNA form, the CDR3 reads TGTGCCAGCAGTACGGGACCGGGCCATGATGGGAGTTCAGCCGAGCAGTACTTC.

In its sample, this clonotype was seen once. DNA of the CDR3: TGTGCCAGCAGCCAAACTAGCGGGGGCTCCTACGAGCAGTACTTC. This gives the protein CASSQTSGGSYEQYF. J is TRBJ2-7 and V is TRBV3-1, with 11 nucleotides matching TRBD2. The J segment lost 0 bases and the V segment lost 2 bases, leaving 0 bases of the junction unmatched. CDR3 length: 15 residues. CDR1 is LGHDT and CDR2 is YNNKEL in the germline V gene (reference sequence).

The rearrangement uses TRBV12-3 or TRBV12-4 and TRBJ2-1, with 7 positions matching TRBD2. V trimming: 4 bases; J trimming: 8 bases; junction bases outside the gene matches: 14. The CDR3 is 16 residues long. In nucleotides, the CDR3 is TGTGCCAGCAGTTACCCTAAGCGGGATGTTTTATATGAGCAGTTCTTC. This codes for CASSYPKRDVLYEQFF.

The CDR3 here is CASSQDLLGARETQYF. CDR3 in DNA: TGCGCCAGCAGCCAAGATTTGCTGGGGGCGAGGGAGACCCAGTACTTC. This chain joins TRBV4-1 and TRBJ2-5, with D perhaps matching TRBD1 (6 bases). The CDR3 contains 16 residues. CDR1 and CDR2 from the germline V gene are MGHRA and YSYEKL. The V end was cut by 0 bases, the J end by 5 bases, with 16 bases between.

V gene TRBV19 combines with J gene TRBJ2-5; D possibly corresponds to TRBD2 (5 bases). V shed 3 bases and J shed 5 bases, with 13 bases lying between them. CDR3 length equals 14 residues. Germline assignment: CDR1 LNHDA and CDR2 SQIVND (reference sequence). The CDR3 DNA sequence: TGTGCCAGTAGTATGTCGCCTAGCAGGGAGACCCAGTACTTC. This gives the protein CASSMSPSRETQYF.

The chain has TRBV11-2 and TRBJ2-5; TRBD1 is a possible D gene (6 bases). This CDR3 is built from 15 residues. Germline V gene data show CDR1 as SGHAT and CDR2 as FQNNGV. Trimming took 5 bases from V and 5 from J, leaving 18 bases between them. CDR3 protein: CASSPGTLGGETQYF. The CDR3 bases are TGTGCCAGCAGCCCCGGGACATTAGGTGGCGAGACCCAGTACTTC.

The chain combines TRBV30 with TRBJ1-3, with TRBD1 matching over 7 bases. The CDR3 length is 16 residues. V dropped 3 bases and J dropped 0; count of bases not matched to a gene: 8. Germline values: CDR1 GTSNPN, CDR2 SVGIG (reference sequence). The CDR3 spells CAWSDRDRASGNTIYF. For the CDR3, the DNA is TGTGCCTGGAGCGATAGGGACAGAGCCTCTGGAAACACCATATATTTT.

The chain carries TRBV20-1 and TRBJ1-5, with 7 bases aligning to TRBD1. The CDR3 consists of 17 residues. Germline V gives CDR1 DFQATT, CDR2 SNEGSKA (reference sequence). J lost 2 bases, V lost 4 bases, and 14 bases had no gene match. The CDR3 nucleotides read TGCAGTGCTATCCCCCCCACAGGGGTGACGGGCAATCAGCCCCAGCATTTT. It yields the protein CSAIPPTGVTGNQPQHF.

This chain connects TRBV11-2 to TRBJ2-7; no reliable D call. The germline V gene has CDR1 SGHAT and CDR2 FQNNGV. The CDR3 runs 14 residues. V lost 6 bases to trimming and J lost 5 bases, with 17 bases between them. The CDR3 here is CASSLAHPTNEQYF. CDR3 bases: TGTGCCAGCAGTCTGGCCCACCCTACCAACGAGCAGTACTTC.